One and the same sample provided the 25 T cell receptor beta chains below, sequenced in a study of blood T cell repertoires in COVID-19. Profiled with immunoSEQ multiplex PCR; TCRdb holds only in-frame clones, not every one. The table lists under 75,000 clones, around 84% of them singletons. Sequenced sample: peripheral blood. Receptors were obtained from a man between 60 and 70 years old with acute or convalescent COVID-19.

The V gene is TRBV6-5, the J gene TRBJ2-1; D gene uncertain. Germline assignment: CDR1 MNHEY and CDR2 SVGAGI. Trimming cost V 2 bases and J 10 bases, with 12 bases left between them. CDR3 size: 13 residues. CDR3 residues: CASSYRFPREQFF. CDR3 nucleotide sequence: TGTGCCAGCAGTTACAGATTTCCGAGGGAGCAGTTCTTC.

The chain carries TRBV10-2 and TRBJ2-5, with D perhaps TRBD1 (7 bases). The CDR3 runs 13 residues. V lost 9 bases to trimming and J lost 4 bases, with 15 bases between them. CDR1 and CDR2 from the germline V gene are WSHSY and SAAADI. DNA for the CDR3: TGCGCCAGTACAGGGGTGGGGGGAGAGACCCAGTACTTC. This translates into CASTGVGGETQYF.

V is TRBV7-8 and J is TRBJ1-1; maybe TRBD1 (5 bases). Trimming took 7 bases from V and 1 from J, leaving 10 bases between them. The germline CDR1 and CDR2 sequences are SGHVS and FQNEAQ. This CDR3 region has 13 residues. Here the CDR3 reads CASTRARNTEAFF. CDR3 nucleotides: TGTGCCAGCACCAGGGCCAGGAACACTGAAGCTTTCTTT.

The rearrangement joins TRBV19 to TRBJ2-2; TRBD1 matches at 8 bases. Germline trimming cut 5 bases from V and 4 bases from J; bases unmatched to any gene: 0. This CDR3 has 13 residues. Per the germline V gene, CDR1 is LNHDA and CDR2 is SQIVND (reference sequence). CDR3 sequence (DNA): TGTGCCAGTAGTGACAGGGGCACCGGGGAGCTGTTTTTT. It codes for CASSDRGTGELFF.

The genes are TRBV7-8 and TRBJ1-3; D unresolved. The CDR3 is 17 amino acids. The germline V gene has CDR1 SGHVS and CDR2 FQNEAQ. V was pared by 0 bases and J by 0 bases, with 12 bases between. CDR3 DNA sequence: TGTGCCAGCAGCTTAGCGCGGGGAGCAGCCTCTGGAAACACCATATATTTT. This gives the protein CASSLARGAASGNTIYF.

The chain uses TRBV5-1 and TRBJ1-4; TRBD1 is a possible D gene (5 bases). CDR3 length: 15 residues. V dropped 2 bases and J dropped 0 bases, with 8 bases sitting between them. In germline, CDR1 is SGHRS, CDR2 YFSETQ. CDR3: CASSFTGATNEKLFF. As DNA, the CDR3 is TGCGCCAGCAGCTTTACAGGTGCAACTAATGAAAAACTGTTTTTT. Based on the CDR3 plus reference TRBV5-1 and TRBJ1-4, the full variable domain is KAGVTQTPRYLIKTRGQQVTLSCSPISGHRSVSWYQQTPGQGLQFLFEYFSETQRNKGNFPGRFSGRQFSNSRSEMNVSTLELGDSALYLCASSFTGATNEKLFFGSGTQLSVL.

The genes are TRBV7-8 and TRBJ2-2, with D perhaps matching TRBD1 or TRBD2 (7 bases each). This CDR3 contains 15 residues. Per the germline V gene, CDR1 is SGHVS and CDR2 is FQNEAQ. The V end was cut by 5 bases, the J end by 7 bases, with 17 bases between. The chain's CDR3 is CASSRGRGLGGELFF. In nucleotides, the CDR3 is TGTGCCAGCAGCCGAGGGAGGGGGCTTGGCGGGGAGCTGTTTTTT.

This clone has just a few counts. The chain uses TRBV20-1 and TRBJ2-3, with 10 bases lining up with TRBD2. Germline lookup yields CDR1 DFQATT and CDR2 SNEGSKA (reference sequence). This CDR3 comprises 17 residues. Trimming removed 3 bases from V and 1 base from J; junction bases left unmatched: 10. The CDR3 region has the DNA TGCAGTGCTAGTCCCGGGTCTAGCGGGGGAGGCACAGATACGCAGTATTTT. As protein: CSASPGSSGGGTDTQYF.

The gene calls are TRBV11-3 and TRBJ1-1; possibly TRBD1 for D (6 bases). Germline assignment: CDR1 SGHNT and CDR2 YENEEA. The CDR3 consists of 15 residues. The V end was cut by 5 bases, the J end by 5 bases, with 18 bases between. This CDR3 is CASSPGGAGRTEAFF. The CDR3 bases are TGTGCCAGCAGCCCCGGGGGGGCCGGAAGGACTGAAGCTTTCTTT.

The chain is built from TRBV11-2 and TRBJ2-2, with 7 bases lining up with TRBD1. V lost 5 bases and J lost 7; bases outside the gene matches: 7. The CDR3 length is 14 residues. CDR1 and CDR2 (germline): SGHAT, FQNNGV. The CDR3 region has the DNA TGTGCCAGCAGCCGGACAGGAAACCACGGGGAGCTGTTTTTT. Translating gives CASSRTGNHGELFF.

V gene TRBV7-3 combines with J gene TRBJ2-1, with 12 positions matching TRBD1. This CDR3 contains 14 residues. Germline trimming cut 5 bases from V and 9 bases from J; bases unmatched to any gene: 5. Germline V gene lookup returns CDR1 SGHTA and CDR2 FQGTGA. CDR3 amino acids: CASSLGTGGSEQFF. CDR3 in DNA: TGTGCCAGCAGCCTCGGGACAGGGGGCAGTGAGCAGTTCTTC. The full variable domain, in which reference TRBV7-3 and TRBJ2-1 provide the parts outside the CDR3, is GAGVSQTPSNKVTEKGKYVELRCDPISGHTALYWYRQSLGQGPEFLIYFQGTGAADDSGLPNDRFFAVRPEGSVSTLKIQRTERGDSAVYLCASSLGTGGSEQFFGPGTRLTVL.

This rearrangement joins TRBV12-5 to TRBJ2-7, with unresolved D. The CDR3 sequence is 13 residues long. CDR1 is LGHNT, CDR2 FRNRAP, per germline. Trimming cost V 5 bases and J 0 bases, with 8 bases left between them. CDR3 loop: CASGDDNSYEQYF. Written as DNA, the CDR3 is TGTGCTAGTGGTGACGACAACTCCTACGAGCAGTACTTC.

This clone appeared once. The J gene is TRBJ2-2, the V gene TRBV5-4; TRBD2 aligns across 7 bases. J gave up 5 bases and V 4 bases, and 5 bases lay outside the gene matches. CDR1 and CDR2 from the germline V gene are SGHNT and YYREEE (reference sequence). This CDR3 comprises 14 residues. The CDR3 reads CASSQTSWTGELFF. The CDR3 DNA reads TGTGCCAGCAGCCAGACTAGCTGGACCGGGGAGCTGTTTTTT. Drawing the rest from reference TRBV5-4 and TRBJ2-2, the complete variable domain is ETGVTQSPTHLIKTRGQQVTLRCSSQSGHNTVSWYQQALGQGPQFIFQYYREEENGRGNFPPRFSGLQFPNYSSELNVNALELDDSALYLCASSQTSWTGELFFGEGSRLTVL.

The CDR3 spells CASSQGLAGGTDTQYF. For the CDR3, the DNA is TGTGCCAGCAGCCAAGGACTAGCGGGGGGAACAGATACGCAGTATTTT. This chain connects TRBV3-1 (or the pseudogene TRBV3-2) to TRBJ2-3, with 13 positions matching TRBD2. From germline, CDR1 is LGHDT and CDR2 YNNKEL (reference sequence). This CDR3 contains 16 residues. V trimming: 1 base; J trimming: 3 bases; junction bases outside the gene matches: 1.

The chain uses TRBV7-3 and TRBJ1-1; D remains unclear. Between the trimmed V and J ends, which lost 0 bases and 2 bases, there was a span of 10 bases. Germline V gene data show CDR1 as SGHTA and CDR2 as FQGTGA. The CDR3 consists of 15 residues. The CDR3 region is CASSLTSAANTEAFF. CDR3 DNA sequence: TGTGCCAGCAGCTTAACTTCTGCGGCCAACACTGAAGCTTTCTTT.

This chain joins TRBV10-3 and TRBJ2-3; 8 nucleotides align to TRBD2. The trim removed 8 bases at V and 0 bases at J, leaving 10 bases unmatched. CDR1 ENHRY and CDR2 SYGVKD come from the germline V gene. The CDR3 is 16 residues long. CDR3 DNA: TGTGCCATCGCCAGATCGGGGGGGACTAGCACAGATACGCAGTATTTT. Protein product: CAIARSGGTSTDTQYF.

As for this clone: One end of the junction varies from germline; a read error may be responsible. J is TRBJ2-2 and V is TRBV7-7; the D is unclear. This CDR3 has 12 amino acids. In germline, CDR1 is SSHAT, CDR2 FNYEAQ (reference sequence). CDR3 in amino acids: CASSPNTGELFF. The CDR3 DNA follows: TGTGCTAGCAGCCCTAACACCGGGGAGCTGTTTTTT.

This clone is a singleton in its sample. The gene calls are TRBV11-2 and TRBJ1-2, with D hard to call. V lost 4 bases to trimming and J lost 5 bases, with 20 bases between them. This CDR3 has 16 residues. Germline CDR1 is SGHAT and CDR2 is FQNNGV. CDR3 in amino acids: CASSSLRGSAGYGYTF. DNA of the CDR3: TGTGCCAGCAGCTCCCTACGTGGCTCAGCGGGGTATGGCTACACCTTC.

V usage is TRBV2 and J usage is TRBJ2-5; a weak D match, TRBD2 (5 bases). Germline V gene data show CDR1 as SNHLY and CDR2 as FYNNEI. There are 12 residues in the CDR3. V lost 4 bases and J 5 bases, leaving 8 bases between the germline ends. As DNA, the CDR3 is TGTGCCAGCAGTGGAAGCGGCGAGACCCAGTACTTC. Translated, it gives CASSGSGETQYF.

This chain connects TRBV27 to TRBJ1-2; the match to TRBD1 covers 11 bases. V lost 2 bases and J lost 4; bases outside the gene matches: 3. This CDR3 comprises 15 residues. Germline V gene sequence: CDR1 MNHEY, CDR2 SMNVEV (reference sequence). The CDR3 nucleotides are TGTGCCAGCAGTTTAACCGGGACAGGGGGCTATGGCTACACCTTC. It codes for CASSLTGTGGYGYTF.

Only a few counts were recorded for this clone. The rearrangement joins TRBV30 to TRBJ2-6; D unclear. Trimming left V 3 bases short and J 4 bases short, with 7 bases between. CDR1 GTSNPN and CDR2 SVGIG come from the germline V gene (reference sequence). The CDR3 totals 13 residues. For the CDR3, the DNA is TGTGCCTGGAGGTGGGCAGGGGCCAACGTCCTGACTTTC. It specifies CAWRWAGANVLTF.

This chain joins TRBV7-9 and TRBJ1-1; D perhaps matches TRBD1 (5 bases). The V gene lost 6 bases and the J gene lost 3 bases, with 14 bases spanning the gap. CDR3 size: 14 residues. The V gene's germline CDR1 is SEHNR and CDR2 FQNEAQ (reference sequence). The CDR3 spells CASRPPSRDTEAFF. The DNA for the CDR3 is TGTGCCAGCAGGCCACCATCCAGGGACACTGAAGCTTTCTTT.

The chain is built from TRBV2 and TRBJ2-3; 14 bases match TRBD2. The J segment lost 7 bases and the V segment lost 6 bases, leaving 21 bases of the junction unmatched. The length of the CDR3 is 20 residues. Germline CDR1 reads SNHLY; CDR2 reads FYNNEI. CDR3 loop: CASSPSGLAGGPTLTNTQYF. The CDR3 region has the DNA TGTGCCAGCAGCCCTTCAGGACTAGCGGGGGGTCCGACCCTCACGAATACGCAGTATTTT. The variable domain in full, with the rest retrieved from reference TRBV2 and TRBJ2-3, is EPEVTQTPSHQVTQMGQEVILRCVPISNHLYFYWYRQILGQKVEFLVSFYNNEISEKSEIFDDQFSVERPDGSNFTLKIRSTKLEDSAMYFCASSPSGLAGGPTLTNTQYFGPGTRLTVL.

In this sample, this clone turned up a few times. The rearrangement uses TRBV19 and TRBJ2-2; tentatively, D is TRBD1 (5 bases). The V and J ends lost 5 bases and 4 bases respectively, with 8 bases between them. The V gene's germline CDR1 is LNHDA and CDR2 SQIVND (reference sequence). The CDR3 extends over 13 amino acids. The chain's CDR3 is CASSGQGTGELFF. The CDR3 DNA reads TGTGCCAGTAGTGGTCAGGGCACCGGGGAGCTGTTTTTT.

The chain employs TRBV5-5 and TRBJ1-1; D perhaps matches TRBD1 (5 bases). CDR1 is SGHKS, CDR2 YYEKEE, per germline (reference sequence). The length of the CDR3 is 14 residues. V lost 0 bases and J 4 bases, leaving 10 bases between the germline ends. The CDR3 coding sequence is TGTGCCAGCAGCTTGGGGGCAGGGTTCACTGAAGCTTTCTTT. Its protein product is CASSLGAGFTEAFF.